This T cell receptor (beta chain) was profiled in a study of T-cell memory formation after mild COVID-19. The wider study: The two donors had largely donor-specific TCR clusters. General observations from the study: Cross-reactive memory appears to have joined, as suggested by some responding clones showing up in pre-infection memory. Day 37-peaking second-wave clones had unconfirmed SARS-CoV-2 specificity.

5'RACE primed from the constant segment yielded TCR alpha and TCR beta cDNA libraries bearing sample barcodes and UMIs. TCRdb ran MiXCR on the 5' RACE reads and lists one entry per CDR3 protein. The sample includes 500,000 to 600,000 distinct CDR3 sequences, 15% to 20% seen only once; the top ten take approximately 12%. With respect to this clonotype: Its antigen is not identified.

Germline assignment: CDR1 MNHEY and CDR2 SVGAGI. CDR3 length: 15 amino acids. Trimming removed 6 bases at V and 2 bases at J, with 17 bases between. This TCR was recovered from an adult woman who had mild COVID-19 (a few samples of this study predate the infection). Cell type and time point are not known. V usage is TRBV6-5 and J usage is TRBJ2-7, with a possible D match to TRBD1 (5 bases). Sequenced: PBMCs or a T cell subset sorted from them (not recorded which). CDR3 protein: CASRAYPQVTYEQYF. The CDR3 nucleotides are TGTGCCAGCAGAGCTTATCCACAGGTTACCTACGAGCAGTACTTC.